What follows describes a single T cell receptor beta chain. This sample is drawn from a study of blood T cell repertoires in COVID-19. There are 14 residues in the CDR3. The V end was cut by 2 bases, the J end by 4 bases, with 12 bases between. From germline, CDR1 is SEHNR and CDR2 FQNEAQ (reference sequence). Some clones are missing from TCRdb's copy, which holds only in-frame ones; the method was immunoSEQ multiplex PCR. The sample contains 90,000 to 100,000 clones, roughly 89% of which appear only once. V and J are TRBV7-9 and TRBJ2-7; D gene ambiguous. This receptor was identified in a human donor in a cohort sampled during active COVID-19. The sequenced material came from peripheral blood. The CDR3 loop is CASSLSPATYEQYF. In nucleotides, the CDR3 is TGTGCCAGCAGCTTATCCCCGGCGACTTACGAGCAGTACTTC.